This TCR beta chain comes out of a study of OX40 agonist ivuxolimab in advanced cancers. Looking at the study overall: Ivuxolimab was an agonistic, fully human IgG2 monoclonal antibody directed against OX40 (CD134), a costimulatory receptor. Intravenous ivuxolimab was administered to patients every 2 weeks at six dose levels: 0.01, 0.1, 0.3, 1.5, 3 and 10 mg/kg. Of the 50 to 55 patients in dose escalation, about 20 had hepatocellular carcinoma, some 15 had melanoma, 9 had renal cell carcinoma and 9 had head and neck cancer. In the dose-escalation cohort, 82.7% of patients were male, and the mean age was roughly 60 years, with a range of about 23 to 80. Patients were allowed to have had prior anti-PD-1, anti-PD-L1 or anti-CTLA-4 therapy, and 40% of the dose-escalation patients had previously received checkpoint inhibitors. Partial responses were achieved by three dose-escalation patients, of whom one had hepatocellular carcinoma and two had cutaneous melanoma. The point of sequencing TCRbeta in the periphery was to test whether ivuxolimab changed TCR sequence diversity and drove clonal T-cell expansion. The monotherapy dose-escalation portion (N ≈ 55 patients) of the phase I ivuxolimab trial is reported in the paper. Results the study describes overall, beyond this receptor: Low levels of normalized T-cell clonal expansion were also shown by some nonresponding patients. After ivuxolimab, expanded clones were on average more numerous among CD8+ T cells than among CD4+ T cells. The antigen specificity of the clonally expanded peripheral T cells was not determined. Partial responders in the 0.1-3.0 mg/kg groups had among the lowest normalized peripheral clonal expansion, especially among CD8+ T cells. At doses from 0.1 to 3.0 mg/kg, clonal expansion was seen in both CD4+ and CD8+ blood T cells between baseline and week 6.

Patients with autoimmune disease history or receiving systemic immunosuppression were excluded from the trial. Peripheral blood for TCR sequencing was collected from all dose cohorts at baseline, on cycle 4 day 1, and on cycle 7 day 1. Samples came from an open-label, multicenter, first-in-human phase I dose-escalation trial of ivuxolimab. Adults with locally advanced or metastatic melanoma, renal cell, hepatocellular, or head and neck squamous cell carcinoma were enrolled in the trial. Before TCR sequencing, CD4+ T cells and CD8+ T cells were sorted from peripheral blood as separate populations. A distance of 15 bases separates the germline ends of V and J, which lose 5 bases and 2 bases respectively. The CDR3 spans 16 residues, from the cysteine through the phenylalanine. CDR3 DNA only is kept here, 48 bases in frame from base 1. The CDR1 and CDR2 encoded by the germline V gene are SGHNT and YENEEA.

Note on this clone: Its antigen target is currently unknown. Nothing much larger sits one base from this clone, and base qualities are not available.

Genomic DNA was isolated from the sorted cells so that the TCRbeta CDR3 region could be sequenced. The immunoSEQ Assay was used to sequence the TCRbeta CDR3 regions. The immuneACCESS repertoire file appears here via TCRdb, limited to in-frame rearrangements. These files lack a portion of the clones; in checked studies, under half of the deficit traces to unresolved V genes, and the cause of the others is not known. This sample lists 56,000 or so clones; over 75% were detected once. The ten largest clones take up about 4.3% of the sample. This receptor was taken from an adult with an advanced solid tumor such as melanoma, head and neck, liver or kidney cancer. The chain employs TRBV11-3 and TRBJ2-2; the D gene is perhaps TRBD2, from 7 matching bases. The starting material was CD4+ or CD8+ T cells sorted from blood, obtained in a trial of the OX40 agonist ivuxolimab. The CDR3 in this case is CASSAGGGQNTGELFF. The base sequence is TGTGCCAGCAGCGCCGGCGGGGGACAAAACACCGGGGAGCTGTTTTTT.